Shown below are 10 T cell receptor beta chains from a single sample sequenced in a study of blood T cells in healthy people across ages. Together with a sample-barcoded 5' primer, a J-beta primer mix was included in a second PCR lasting about 6 to 11 cycles. TCRdb itself ran the 5' RACE reads through MiXCR, one entry per CDR3 protein. The sample has hundreds of thousands of distinct CDR3 sequences, about 52% seen once. The sequenced material came from blood. These receptors were collected from a woman in her fifties or sixties in good health.

This sequence joins TRBV10-3 and TRBJ2-7; 8 bases match TRBD2. Germline CDR1 is ENHRY and CDR2 is SYGVKD. The CDR3 spans 13 residues. V lost 8 bases, J lost 7 bases, and 10 bases stayed unmatched. The chain's CDR3 is CAIRSGANNEQYF. CDR3 in DNA: TGTGCCATCCGTAGCGGGGCGAACAATGAGCAGTACTTC.

The chain couples TRBV28 to TRBJ1-2; D may be TRBD1 (5 bases). This CDR3 spans 13 amino acids. Germline V lookup: CDR1 MDHEN, CDR2 SYDVKM. V was cut by 8 bases and J by 6 bases, with 16 bases left in between. The CDR3 protein is CASGLRDGNGYTF. CDR3 DNA sequence: TGTGCCAGCGGTCTCCGGGACGGTAATGGCTACACCTTC.

This clonotype occurred a few times. J is TRBJ2-7 and V is TRBV7-2; the match to TRBD1 covers 9 bases. V dropped 5 bases and J dropped 4; count of bases not matched to a gene: 9. Germline V gene lookup returns CDR1 SGHTA and CDR2 FQGNSA. The length of the CDR3 is 15 residues. CDR3 nucleotide sequence: TGTGCCAGCAGCGTCACCGGGACAGGGTCTTACGAGCAGTACTTC. This sequence encodes CASSVTGTGSYEQYF. The entire variable domain, with the rest obtained from reference TRBV7-2 and TRBJ2-7, is as follows: GAGVSQSPSNKVTEKGKDVELRCDPISGHTALYWYRQSLGQGLEFLIYFQGNSAPDKSGLPSDRFSAERTGGSVSTLTIQRTQQEDSAVYLCASSVTGTGSYEQYFGPGTRLTVT.

This clonotype was observed a few times. V is TRBV4-2 and J is TRBJ2-1; 8 positions match TRBD2. This CDR3 spans 16 amino acids. Germline V gene data show CDR1 as LGHNA and CDR2 as YNFKEQ. The V segment lost 0 bases and the J segment 4 bases; nucleotides outside the gene matches: 5. The DNA for the CDR3 is TGTGCCAGCAGCCAAGAGGCGGGAGGACGATACAATGAGCAGTTCTTC. Amino acid sequence: CASSQEAGGRYNEQFF.

The chain links TRBV20-1 to TRBJ2-1, with a tentative D call TRBD1 (6 bases). In germline, CDR1 is DFQATT, CDR2 SNEGSKA (reference sequence). V was trimmed by 6 bases and J by 0 bases, leaving 15 bases between them. The CDR3 has 15 amino acids. This CDR3 is CSAGQTRRSYNEQFF. DNA of the CDR3: TGCAGTGCGGGACAAACTAGACGCTCCTACAATGAGCAGTTCTTC.

This clonotype appeared a few times. The chain carries TRBV6-2 or TRBV6-3 and TRBJ2-1; TRBD2 agrees at 8 bases. After removal of 6 bases from V and 3 bases from J, the junction contained 7 bases not matched to a gene. Germline loops: CDR1 MNHEY, CDR2 SVGEGT. This CDR3 is built from 15 residues. DNA for the CDR3: TGTGCCAGCAGCAGGATCGGGACTAGCTACAATGAGCAGTTCTTC. Translated, it gives CASSRIGTSYNEQFF.

The genes are TRBV19 and TRBJ1-1; D ambiguous. The CDR3 extends over 14 amino acids. The V end was cut by 6 bases, the J end by 1 base, with 12 bases between. CDR1 is LNHDA and CDR2 is SQIVND in the germline V gene (reference sequence). The CDR3 DNA sequence: TGTGCCAGTAGATTGGGCAGCGGGAACACTGAAGCTTTCTTT. Translation gives CASRLGSGNTEAFF. The whole variable domain, remainder taken from reference TRBV19 and TRBJ1-1, is DGGITQSPKYLFRKEGQNVTLSCEQNLNHDAMYWYRQDPGQGLRLIYYSQIVNDFQKGDIAEGYSVSREKKESFPLTVTSAQKNPTAFYLCASRLGSGNTEAFFGQGTRLTVV.

Concerning this clonotype itself: A junction boundary mismatches the germline segment, possibly from a read error. This sequence joins TRBV2 and TRBJ2-2, with D perhaps matching TRBD1 (5 bases). The CDR3 totals 16 residues. The germline V gene encodes CDR1 SNHLY and CDR2 FYNNEI. CDR3 nucleotide sequence: TGCGCCAGCAGTGAAGTCGGCCAGGGCGGTACCGGGGAGCTGTTTTTT. It specifies CASSEVGQGGTGELFF.

The chain uses TRBV7-3 and TRBJ2-4; tentatively, D is TRBD2 (7 bases). The J call may be mistaken, given a closer DNA end match to TRBJ2-7. Per germline, CDR1 SGHTA and CDR2 FQGTGA. The CDR3 totals 15 residues. DNA of the CDR3: TGTGCCAGCAGCTTAAGGGGGGGCAGGACCTACGAGCAGTACTTC. Translated: CASSLRGGRTYEQYF.

This chain connects TRBV27 to TRBJ1-1, with a tentative D call TRBD1 (5 bases). CDR1 and CDR2 (germline): MNHEY, SMNVEV (reference sequence). V was pared by 0 bases and J by 5 bases, with 13 bases between. The CDR3 extends over 15 amino acids. This CDR3 is CASSLSGVGETEAFF. The CDR3 DNA reads TGTGCCAGCAGTTTATCAGGGGTGGGGGAAACTGAAGCTTTCTTT.